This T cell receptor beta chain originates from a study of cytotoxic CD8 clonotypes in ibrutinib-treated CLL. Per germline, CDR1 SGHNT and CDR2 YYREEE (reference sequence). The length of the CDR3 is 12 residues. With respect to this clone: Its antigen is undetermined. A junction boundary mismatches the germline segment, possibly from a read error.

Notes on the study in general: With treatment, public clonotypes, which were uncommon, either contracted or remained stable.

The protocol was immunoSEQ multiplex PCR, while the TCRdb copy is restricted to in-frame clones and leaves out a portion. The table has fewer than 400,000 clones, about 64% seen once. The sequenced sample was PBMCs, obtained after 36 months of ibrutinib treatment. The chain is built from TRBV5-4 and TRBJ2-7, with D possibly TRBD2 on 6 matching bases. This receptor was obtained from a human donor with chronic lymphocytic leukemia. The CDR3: CASSLDFGSWDF. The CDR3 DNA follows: TGTGCCAGCAGCTTGGATTTCGGGAGTTGGGACTTC. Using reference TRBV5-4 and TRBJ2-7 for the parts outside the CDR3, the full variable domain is ETGVTQSPTHLIKTRGQQVTLRCSSQSGHNTVSWYQQALGQGPQFIFQYYREEENGRGNFPPRFSGLQFPNYSSELNVNALELDDSALYLCASSLDFGSWDFGPGTRLTVT.